The entry that follows covers one TCR beta chain sequence. What it binds is not known. The investigators amplified TCR beta CDR3 regions from RNA transcripts. The TCR CDR3 was amplified in a first-round RT-PCR using the HTBI primer set. MiXCR, applied by TCRdb to the multiplex PCR reads, yields one record per CDR3 protein. The data hold 95,000 to 110,000 distinct CDR3 sequences, with 45% to 50% observed a single time. This sample is part of a study of T cells in Graves' hyperthyroidism and ophthalmopathy. General study findings and limits: Using 13 V-J features, a model discriminated ophthalmopathy from stable hyperthyroidism. A median 6.5 months before onset, the model predicted ophthalmopathy.

Germline V gene data show CDR1 as MNHNY and CDR2 as SVGAGI (reference sequence). Trimming took 2 bases from V and 4 from J; bases not matched to a gene: 12. There are 18 residues in the CDR3. Uncontrolled infection, other autoimmune disease, pregnancy or lactation excluded patients. The PBMCs studied were ones that came from around 10 ml fresh peripheral blood. This receptor was identified in a middle-aged man with Graves' hyperthyroidism. Sequencing was done on a sample of blood. The V and J genes are TRBV6-6 and TRBJ1-3; 9 bases match TRBD1. The CDR3 coding sequence is TGTGCCAGCAGTTACCCGGGACAGGGTAGTTCGCGGGGAAACACCATATATTTT. Protein: CASSYPGQGSSRGNTIYF.